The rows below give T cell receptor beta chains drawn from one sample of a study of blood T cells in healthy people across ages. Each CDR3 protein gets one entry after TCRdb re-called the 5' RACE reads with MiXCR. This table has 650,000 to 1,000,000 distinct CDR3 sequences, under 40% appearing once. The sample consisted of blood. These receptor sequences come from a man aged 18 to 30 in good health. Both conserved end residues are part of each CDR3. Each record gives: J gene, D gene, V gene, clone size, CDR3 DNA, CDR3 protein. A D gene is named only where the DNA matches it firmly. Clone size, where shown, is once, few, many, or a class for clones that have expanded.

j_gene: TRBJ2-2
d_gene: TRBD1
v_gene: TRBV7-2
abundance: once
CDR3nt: TGTGCCAGCAGCATGACAACAGGGGGTTGGGGAACCGGGGAGCTGTTTTTT
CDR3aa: CASSMTTGGWGTGELFF

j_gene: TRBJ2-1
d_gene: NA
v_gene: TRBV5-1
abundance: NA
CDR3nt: TGCGCCAGCAGCCAGAGGAACTACAATGAGCAGTTCTTC
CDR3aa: CASSQRNYNEQFF

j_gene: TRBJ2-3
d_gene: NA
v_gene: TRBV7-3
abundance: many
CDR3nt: TGTGCCAGCAGGCGGGACGGGGCTAGCACAGATACGCAGTATTTT
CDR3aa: CASRRDGASTDTQYF

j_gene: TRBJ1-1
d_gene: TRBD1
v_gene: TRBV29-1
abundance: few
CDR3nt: TGCAGCGTTACTAGACAGGGGGCGAGCACTGAAGCTTTCTTT
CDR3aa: CSVTRQGASTEAFF

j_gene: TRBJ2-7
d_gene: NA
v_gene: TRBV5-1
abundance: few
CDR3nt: TGCGCCAGCAGCCTCCGTGTCACCACCGCTAACAATGAGCAGTACTTC
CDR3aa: CASSLRVTTANNEQYF

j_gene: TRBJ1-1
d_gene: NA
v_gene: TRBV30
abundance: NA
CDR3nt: TGTGCCTGGAGTCCGGGACCGGGGGCTGAAGCTTTCTTT
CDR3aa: CAWSPGPGAEAFF

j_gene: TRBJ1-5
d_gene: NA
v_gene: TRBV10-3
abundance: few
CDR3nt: TGTGCCATCAGTGAGTCGGGGGATAGCAATCAGCCCCAGCATTTT
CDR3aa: CAISESGDSNQPQHF

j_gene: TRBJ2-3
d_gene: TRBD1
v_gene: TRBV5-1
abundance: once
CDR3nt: TGCGCCAGCAGCTCCGGACAGGGGATCACAGATACGCAGTATTTT
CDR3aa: CASSSGQGITDTQYF

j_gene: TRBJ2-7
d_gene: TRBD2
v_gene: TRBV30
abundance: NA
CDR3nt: TGTGCCTGGTCTAGCGGGGGGGCCTACGAGCAGTACTTC
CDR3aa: CAWSSGGAYEQYF

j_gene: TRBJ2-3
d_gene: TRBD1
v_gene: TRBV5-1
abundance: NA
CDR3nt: TGCGCCAGCAGTGATCAGGGGGGCACAGATACGCAGTATTTT
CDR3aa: CASSDQGGTDTQYF

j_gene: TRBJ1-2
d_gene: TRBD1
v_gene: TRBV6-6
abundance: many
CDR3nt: TGTGCCAGCAGTTCCTCCGGGACAGGGGAAGATGGCTACACCTTC
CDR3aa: CASSSSGTGEDGYTF

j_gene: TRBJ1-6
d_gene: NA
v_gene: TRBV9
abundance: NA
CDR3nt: TGTGCCAGCAGCGACCCCCCCGGTCGGGGCAGGTTGGGAAATTCACCCCTCCACTTT
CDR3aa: CASSDPPGRGRLGNSPLHF

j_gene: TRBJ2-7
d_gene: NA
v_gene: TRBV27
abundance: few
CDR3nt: TGTGCCAGCAGTCCTCTCGAGGTAGCGGCCTCGGGGTCCGAGCAGTACTTC
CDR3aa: CASSPLEVAASGSEQYF

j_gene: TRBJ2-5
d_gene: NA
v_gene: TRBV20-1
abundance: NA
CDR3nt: TGCAGTGCAATACAAGAGACCCAGTACTTC
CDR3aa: CSAIQETQYF

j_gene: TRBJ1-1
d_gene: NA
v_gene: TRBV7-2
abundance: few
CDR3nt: TGTGCCAGCAGCTTAGCGGGACTTATAAACACTGAAGCTTTCTTT
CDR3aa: CASSLAGLINTEAFF

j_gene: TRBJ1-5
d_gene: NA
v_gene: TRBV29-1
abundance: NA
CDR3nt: TGCAGCGGTAAACTAAACAGGCAGCCCTCCGGGCCCCAGCATTTT
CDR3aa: CSGKLNRQPSGPQHF

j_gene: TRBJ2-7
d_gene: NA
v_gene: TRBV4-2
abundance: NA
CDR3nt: TGTGCCAGCAGCCAAGTCAGTTCCCAGGACCTCTACGAGCAGTACTTC
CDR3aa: CASSQVSSQDLYEQYF

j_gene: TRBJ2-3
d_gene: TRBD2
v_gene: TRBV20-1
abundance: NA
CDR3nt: TGCAGTGCTAGAGATCGGCTAGCGGGGACCACAGATACGCAGTATTTT
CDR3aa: CSARDRLAGTTDTQYF

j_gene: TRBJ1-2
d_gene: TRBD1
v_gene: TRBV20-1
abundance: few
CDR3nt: TGCAGTGCTGGTGGACAGGGAATGATCGGCTACACCTTC
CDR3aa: CSAGGQGMIGYTF

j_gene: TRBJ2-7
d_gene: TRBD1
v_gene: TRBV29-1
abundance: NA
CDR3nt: TGCAGCGTTGGGGGGACAGGCGGTTACGAGCAGTACTTC
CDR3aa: CSVGGTGGYEQYF

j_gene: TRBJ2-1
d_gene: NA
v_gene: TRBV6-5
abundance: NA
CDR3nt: TGTGCCAGCAGCCATACCGAGTCCTACAATGAGCAGTTCTTC
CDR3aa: CASSHTESYNEQFF

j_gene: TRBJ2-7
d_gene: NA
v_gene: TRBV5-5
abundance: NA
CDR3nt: TGTGCCAGCAGCCCCGTTTCCAGTGGCGAGCAGTACTTC
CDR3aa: CASSPVSSGEQYF

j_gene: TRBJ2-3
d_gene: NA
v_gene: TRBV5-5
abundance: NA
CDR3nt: TGTGCCAGCAGCTCCACCGGCCCACCCCCAGATACGCAGTATTTT
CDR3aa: CASSSTGPPPDTQYF

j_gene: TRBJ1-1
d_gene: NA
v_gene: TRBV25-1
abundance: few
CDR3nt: TGTGCCAGCAGTGAATATCAGGCCCTGAGCACTGAAGCTTTCTTT
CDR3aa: CASSEYQALSTEAFF

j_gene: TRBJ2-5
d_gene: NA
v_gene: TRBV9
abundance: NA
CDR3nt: TGTGCCAGCAGCGTAGGTATAGGGGGAATGGAGACCCAGTACTTC
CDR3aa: CASSVGIGGMETQYF

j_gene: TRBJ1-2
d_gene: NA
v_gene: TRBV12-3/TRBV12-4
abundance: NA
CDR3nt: TGTGCCAGCAGTTTTAGACAGACGAAAGGACCAAACTATGGCTACACCTTC
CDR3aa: CASSFRQTKGPNYGYTF

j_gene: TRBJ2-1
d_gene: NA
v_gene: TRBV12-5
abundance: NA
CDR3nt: TGTGCTAGTGCCGCCTGGGACAATGAGCAGTTCTTC
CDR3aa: CASAAWDNEQFF

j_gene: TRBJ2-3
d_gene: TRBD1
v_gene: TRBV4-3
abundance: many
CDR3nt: TGCGCCAGCAGCCGAGGACAGGGGGCAGATACGCAGTATTTT
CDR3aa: CASSRGQGADTQYF

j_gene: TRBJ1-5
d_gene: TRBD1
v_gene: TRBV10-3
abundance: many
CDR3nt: TGTGCCATCAGTGAGTCAGACAGGGGCAATCAGCCCCAGCATTTT
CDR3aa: CAISESDRGNQPQHF

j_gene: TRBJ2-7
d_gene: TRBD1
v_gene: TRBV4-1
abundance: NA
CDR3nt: TGCGCCAGCAGCCAAGGGGACAGGGGTAACTACGAGCAGTACTTC
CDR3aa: CASSQGDRGNYEQYF

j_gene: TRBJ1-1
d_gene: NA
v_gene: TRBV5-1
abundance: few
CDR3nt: TGCGCCAGCAGCGGCTGGGGGGGATCTGAAGCTTTCTTT
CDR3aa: CASSGWGGSEAFF

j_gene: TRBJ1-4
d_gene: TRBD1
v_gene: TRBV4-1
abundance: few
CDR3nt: TGCGCCAGCAGCCGGCCTCAACAGGGGGGAGAAGAAAAACTGTTTTTT
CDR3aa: CASSRPQQGGEEKLFF

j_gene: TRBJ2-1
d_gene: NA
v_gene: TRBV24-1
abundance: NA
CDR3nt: TGTGCCACCAGTGGGAAGGGGTCCTACAATGAGCAGTTCTTC
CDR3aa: CATSGKGSYNEQFF

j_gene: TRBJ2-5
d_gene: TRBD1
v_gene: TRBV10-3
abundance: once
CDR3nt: TGTGCCATCAGTGAGTACGGGACAGCCACCCAAGAGACCCAGTACTTC
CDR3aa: CAISEYGTATQETQYF

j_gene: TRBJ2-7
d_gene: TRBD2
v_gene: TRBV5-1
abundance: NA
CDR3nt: TGCGCAAGCAGCTCCCCCACTAGCGGAGAGACCTACGAGCAGTACTTC
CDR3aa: CASSSPTSGETYEQYF

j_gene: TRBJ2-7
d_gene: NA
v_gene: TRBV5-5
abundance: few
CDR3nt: TGTGCCAGCAGCTTGGATACACCGAGAGACTACAATGAGCAGTACTTC
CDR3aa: CASSLDTPRDYNEQYF

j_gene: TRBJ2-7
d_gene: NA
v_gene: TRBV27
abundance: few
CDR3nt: TGTGCCAGCAGGGCAGGGAGCTCCTACAATGAGCAGTACTTC
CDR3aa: CASRAGSSYNEQYF

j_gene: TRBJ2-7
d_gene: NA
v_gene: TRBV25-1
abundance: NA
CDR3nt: TGTGCCAGCAGGGGTCCCGCCGGGGCAAGCGCCCAGTACTTC
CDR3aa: CASRGPAGASAQYF

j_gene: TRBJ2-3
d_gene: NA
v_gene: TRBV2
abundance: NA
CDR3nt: TGTGCCAACAGTGAACTTACGGATACGCAGTATTTT
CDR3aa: CANSELTDTQYF

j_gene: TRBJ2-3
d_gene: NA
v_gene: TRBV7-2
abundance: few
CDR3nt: TGTGCCAGCAGCGTTGGTCTCACAGATACGCAGTATTTT
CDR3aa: CASSVGLTDTQYF

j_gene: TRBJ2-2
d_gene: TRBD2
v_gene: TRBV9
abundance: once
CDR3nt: TGTGCCAGCAGCGTAAGGACTAGCGGGAGCAGGAACACCGGGGAGCTGTTTTTT
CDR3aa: CASSVRTSGSRNTGELFF

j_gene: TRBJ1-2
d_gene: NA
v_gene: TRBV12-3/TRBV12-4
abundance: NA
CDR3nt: TGTGCCAGCAGTCCAGGGTGGCAGGGGGGCTACACCTTC
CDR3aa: CASSPGWQGGYTF

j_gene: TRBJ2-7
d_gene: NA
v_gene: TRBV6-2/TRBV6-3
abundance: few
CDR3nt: TGTGCCAGCAGTTACGGCGGGATCGAGCAGTACTTC
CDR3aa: CASSYGGIEQYF

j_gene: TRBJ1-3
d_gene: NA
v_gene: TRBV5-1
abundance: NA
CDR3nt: TGCGCCAGCAGCTTGGGTCAGAATCGTGGAAACACCATATATTTT
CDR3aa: CASSLGQNRGNTIYF

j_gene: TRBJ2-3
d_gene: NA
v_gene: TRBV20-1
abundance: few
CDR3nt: TGCAGTGCTAGAGAACGCGGCACAGATACGCAGTATTTT
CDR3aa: CSARERGTDTQYF

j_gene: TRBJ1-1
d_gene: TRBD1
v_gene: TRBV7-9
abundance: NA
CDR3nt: TGTGCCAGCAGACCTGGGACAGGGGGCGCGTTCAACACTGAAGCTTTCTTT
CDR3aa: CASRPGTGGAFNTEAFF

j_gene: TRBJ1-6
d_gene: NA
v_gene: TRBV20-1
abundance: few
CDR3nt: TGCAGTGCTAGAACAGAGGGGATTTCACCCCTCCACTTT
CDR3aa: CSARTEGISPLHF

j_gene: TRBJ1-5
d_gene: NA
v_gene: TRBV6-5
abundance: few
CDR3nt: TGTGCCAGCAGTTACTCCCGTCGGCAGATGTTTAGCAATCAGCCCCAGCATTTT
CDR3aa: CASSYSRRQMFSNQPQHF

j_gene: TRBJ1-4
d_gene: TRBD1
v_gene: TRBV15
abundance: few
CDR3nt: TGTGCCACCAGCAAGGGACAGGGGAGAGAAAAACTGTTTTTT
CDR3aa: CATSKGQGREKLFF

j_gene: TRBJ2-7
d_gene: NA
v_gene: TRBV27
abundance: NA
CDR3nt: TGTGCCAGCAGTGTGATCGACAGTACCTACGAGCAGTACTTC
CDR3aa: CASSVIDSTYEQYF

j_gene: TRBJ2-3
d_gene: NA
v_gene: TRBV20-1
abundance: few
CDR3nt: TGCAGTGCCGACGGGGGGCAGGGAGATACGCAGTATTTT
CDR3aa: CSADGGQGDTQYF

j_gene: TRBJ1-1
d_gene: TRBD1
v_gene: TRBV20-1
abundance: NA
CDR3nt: TGCAGTGCCCTCCGGCCGGACAGGGGAATGTTGGGCACTGAAGCTTTCTTT
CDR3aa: CSALRPDRGMLGTEAFF

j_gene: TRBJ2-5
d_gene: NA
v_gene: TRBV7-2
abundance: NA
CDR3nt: TGTGCCAGCAGCCCCCTAACGGGACAACAAGAGACCCAGTACTTC
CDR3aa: CASSPLTGQQETQYF

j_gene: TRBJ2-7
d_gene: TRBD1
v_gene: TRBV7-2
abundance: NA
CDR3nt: TGTGCCAGCACCCACTTTGGGTGGGACAGGGTCTGGAGTGAGCAGTACTTC
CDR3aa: CASTHFGWDRVWSEQYF

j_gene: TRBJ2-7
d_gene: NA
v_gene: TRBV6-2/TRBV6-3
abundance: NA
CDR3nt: TGTGCCAGCAGCAACGGTTACCTATCCAGCTCCTACGAGCAGTACTTC
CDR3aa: CASSNGYLSSSYEQYF

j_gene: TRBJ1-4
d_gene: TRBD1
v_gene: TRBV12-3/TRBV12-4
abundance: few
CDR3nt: TGTGCCAGCAGTTTAGGACAGGGGTTACATGCTAATGAAAAACTGTTTTTT
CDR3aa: CASSLGQGLHANEKLFF

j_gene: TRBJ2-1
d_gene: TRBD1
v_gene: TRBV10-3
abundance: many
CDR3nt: TGTGCCATCAGGACGGGACAGCACAATGAGCAGTTCTTC
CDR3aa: CAIRTGQHNEQFF